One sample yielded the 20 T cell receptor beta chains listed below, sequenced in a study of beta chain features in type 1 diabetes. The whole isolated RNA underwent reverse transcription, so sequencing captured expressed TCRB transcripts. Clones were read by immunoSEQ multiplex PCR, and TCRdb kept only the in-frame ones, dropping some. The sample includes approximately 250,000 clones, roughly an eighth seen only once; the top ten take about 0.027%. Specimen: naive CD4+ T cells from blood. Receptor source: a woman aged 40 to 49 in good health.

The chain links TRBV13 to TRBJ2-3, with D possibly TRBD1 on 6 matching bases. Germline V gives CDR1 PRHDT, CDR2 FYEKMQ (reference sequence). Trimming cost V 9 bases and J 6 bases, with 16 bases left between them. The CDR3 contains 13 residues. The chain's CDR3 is CASGGRVRDTQYF. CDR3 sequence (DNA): TGTGCCAGTGGGGGCAGGGTTCGCGATACGCAGTATTTT.

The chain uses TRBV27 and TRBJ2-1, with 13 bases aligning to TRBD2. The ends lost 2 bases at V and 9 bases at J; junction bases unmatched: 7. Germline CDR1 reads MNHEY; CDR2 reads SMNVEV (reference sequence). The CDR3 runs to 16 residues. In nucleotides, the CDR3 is TGTGCCAGCAGTTTAGGCCGGACTAGCGGGGGAGGTGAGCAGTTCTTC. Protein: CASSLGRTSGGGEQFF.

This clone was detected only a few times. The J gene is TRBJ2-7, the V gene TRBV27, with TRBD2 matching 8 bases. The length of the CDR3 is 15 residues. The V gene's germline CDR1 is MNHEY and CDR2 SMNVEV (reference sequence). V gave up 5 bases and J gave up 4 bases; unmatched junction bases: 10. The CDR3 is CASSAKTGTSYEQYF. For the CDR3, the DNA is TGTGCCAGCAGTGCTAAAACCGGGACTAGTTACGAGCAGTACTTC.

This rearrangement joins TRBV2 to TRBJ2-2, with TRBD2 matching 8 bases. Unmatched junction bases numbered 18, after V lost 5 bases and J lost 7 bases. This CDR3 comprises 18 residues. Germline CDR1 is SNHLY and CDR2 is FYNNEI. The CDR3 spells CASSQWIRGGPRSGELFF. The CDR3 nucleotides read TGTGCCAGCAGTCAATGGATCCGGGGGGGTCCAAGGAGCGGGGAGCTGTTTTTT.

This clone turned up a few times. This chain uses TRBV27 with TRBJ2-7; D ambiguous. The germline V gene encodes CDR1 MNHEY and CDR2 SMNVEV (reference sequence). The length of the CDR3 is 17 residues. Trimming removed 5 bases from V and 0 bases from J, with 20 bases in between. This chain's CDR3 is CASSLEESGEASYEQYF. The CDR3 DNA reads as TGTGCCAGCAGTCTAGAAGAATCCGGAGAAGCCTCCTACGAGCAGTACTTC.

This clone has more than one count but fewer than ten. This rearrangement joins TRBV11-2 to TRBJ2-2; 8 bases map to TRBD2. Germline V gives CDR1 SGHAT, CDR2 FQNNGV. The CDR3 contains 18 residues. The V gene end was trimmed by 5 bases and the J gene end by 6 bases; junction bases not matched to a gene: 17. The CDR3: CASSIRLAGLPVAGELFF. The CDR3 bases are TGTGCCAGCAGCATACGTCTAGCGGGCCTGCCGGTGGCCGGGGAGCTGTTTTTT.

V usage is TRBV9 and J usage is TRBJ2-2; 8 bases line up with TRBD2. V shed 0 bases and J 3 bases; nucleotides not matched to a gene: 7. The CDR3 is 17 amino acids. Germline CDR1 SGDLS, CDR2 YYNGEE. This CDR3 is CASSVAAGGGHTGELFF. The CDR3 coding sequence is TGTGCCAGCAGCGTAGCAGCCGGGGGGGGGCACACCGGGGAGCTGTTTTTT. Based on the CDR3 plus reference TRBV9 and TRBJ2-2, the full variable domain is DSGVTQTPKHLITATGQRVTLRCSPRSGDLSVYWYQQSLDQGLQFLIQYYNGEERAKGNILERFSAQQFPDLHSELNLSSLELGDSALYFCASSVAAGGGHTGELFFGEGSRLTVL.

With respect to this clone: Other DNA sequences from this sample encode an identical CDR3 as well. In DNA, the CDR3 is TGTGCCAGCAGCTTAGGCCAGGGCAATGAGCAGTTCTTC. Amino acid sequence: CASSLGQGNEQFF. J is TRBJ2-1 and V is TRBV7-2; D may be TRBD1 (5 bases). V shed 1 base and J shed 6 bases, with 7 bases lying between them. The CDR3 covers 13 residues. Germline values: CDR1 SGHTA, CDR2 FQGNSA.

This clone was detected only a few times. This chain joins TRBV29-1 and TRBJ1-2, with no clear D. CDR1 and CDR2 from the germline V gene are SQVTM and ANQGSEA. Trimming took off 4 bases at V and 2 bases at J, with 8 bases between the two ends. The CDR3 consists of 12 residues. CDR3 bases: TGCAGCGTTGTCCATCTAAACTATGGCTACACCTTC. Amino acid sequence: CSVVHLNYGYTF.

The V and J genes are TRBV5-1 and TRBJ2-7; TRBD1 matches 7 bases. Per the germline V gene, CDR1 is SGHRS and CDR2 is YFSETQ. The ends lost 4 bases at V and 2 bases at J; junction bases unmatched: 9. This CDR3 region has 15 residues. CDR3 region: CASSNPDRKTYEQYF. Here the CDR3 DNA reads TGCGCCAGCAGCAACCCGGACAGGAAAACCTACGAGCAGTACTTC. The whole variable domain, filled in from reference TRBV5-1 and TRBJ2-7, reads KAGVTQTPRYLIKTRGQQVTLSCSPISGHRSVSWYQQTPGQGLQFLFEYFSETQRNKGNFPGRFSGRQFSNSRSEMNVSTLELGDSALYLCASSNPDRKTYEQYFGPGTRLTVT.

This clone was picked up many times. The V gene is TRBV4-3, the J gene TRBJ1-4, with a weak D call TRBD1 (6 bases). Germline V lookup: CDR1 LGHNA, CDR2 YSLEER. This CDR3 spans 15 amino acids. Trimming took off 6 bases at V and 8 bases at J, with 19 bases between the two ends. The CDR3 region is CASSQSGGGFEKLFF. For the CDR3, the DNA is TGCGCCAGCAGTCAAAGCGGGGGCGGATTCGAAAAACTGTTTTTT.

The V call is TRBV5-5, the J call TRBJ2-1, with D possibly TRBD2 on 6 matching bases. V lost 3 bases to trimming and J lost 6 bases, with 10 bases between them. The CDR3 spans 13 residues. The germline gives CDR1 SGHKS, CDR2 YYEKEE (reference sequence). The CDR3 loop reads CASSSWGVNEQFF. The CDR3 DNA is TGTGCCAGCAGCTCATGGGGGGTCAATGAGCAGTTCTTC.

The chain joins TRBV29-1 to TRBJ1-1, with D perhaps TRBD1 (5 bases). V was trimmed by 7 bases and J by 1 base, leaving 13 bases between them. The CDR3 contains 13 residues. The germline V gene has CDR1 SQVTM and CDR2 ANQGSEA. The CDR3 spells CSGEGRANTEAFF. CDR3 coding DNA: TGCAGCGGGGAGGGGAGAGCGAACACTGAAGCTTTCTTT.

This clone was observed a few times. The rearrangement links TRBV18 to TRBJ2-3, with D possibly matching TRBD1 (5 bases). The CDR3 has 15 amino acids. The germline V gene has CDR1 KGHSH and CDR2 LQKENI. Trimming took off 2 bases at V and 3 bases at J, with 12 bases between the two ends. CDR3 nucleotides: TGTGCCAGCTCACCAGAAGGGAAGGGGACAGATACGCAGTATTTT. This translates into CASSPEGKGTDTQYF.

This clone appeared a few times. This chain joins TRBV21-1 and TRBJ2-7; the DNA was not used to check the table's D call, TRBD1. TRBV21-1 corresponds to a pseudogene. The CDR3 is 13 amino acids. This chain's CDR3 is CASSKEYSYEQYF. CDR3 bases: TGTGCCAGCAGCAAAGAGTACAGCTACGAGCAGTACTTC.

The CDR3: CASCPGGAVTGELFF. As DNA, the CDR3 is TGCGCCAGCTGTCCGGGGGGGGCGGTCACCGGGGAGCTGTTTTTT. The chain couples TRBV10-2 to TRBJ2-2; 8 bases are shared with TRBD2. This CDR3 region has 15 residues. Germline values: CDR1 WSHSY, CDR2 SAAADI. With 8 bases clipped from V and 4 bases from J, the junction kept 9 bases outside the gene matches.

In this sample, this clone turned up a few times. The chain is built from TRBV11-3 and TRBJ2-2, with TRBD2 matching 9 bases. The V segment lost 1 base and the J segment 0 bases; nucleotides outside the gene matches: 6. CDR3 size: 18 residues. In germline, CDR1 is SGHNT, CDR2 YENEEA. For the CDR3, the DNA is TGTGCCAGCAGCTTAGTCCCCCTAGCGGGGACGAACACCGGGGAGCTGTTTTTT. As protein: CASSLVPLAGTNTGELFF.

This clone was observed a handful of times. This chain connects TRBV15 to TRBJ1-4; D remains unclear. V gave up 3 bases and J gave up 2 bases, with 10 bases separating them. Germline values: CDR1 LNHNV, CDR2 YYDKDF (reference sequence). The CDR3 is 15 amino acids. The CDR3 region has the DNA TGTGCCACCAGCAGGTACGGAGGGACTAATGAAAAACTGTTTTTT. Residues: CATSRYGGTNEKLFF.

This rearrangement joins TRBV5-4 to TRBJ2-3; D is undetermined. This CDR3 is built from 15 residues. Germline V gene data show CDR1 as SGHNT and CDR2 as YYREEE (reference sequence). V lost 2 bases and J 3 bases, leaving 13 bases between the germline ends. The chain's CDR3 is CASSFGFQNTDTQYF. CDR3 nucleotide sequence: TGTGCCAGCAGCTTCGGGTTCCAGAATACAGATACGCAGTATTTT.

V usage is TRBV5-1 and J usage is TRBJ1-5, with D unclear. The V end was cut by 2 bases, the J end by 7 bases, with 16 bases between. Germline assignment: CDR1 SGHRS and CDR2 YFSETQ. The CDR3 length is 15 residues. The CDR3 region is CASSLEGGLGQPQHF. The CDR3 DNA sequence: TGCGCCAGCAGCTTAGAGGGCGGGCTGGGGCAGCCCCAGCATTTT.